The following is a T cell receptor beta chain sequence with its context. This sample is part of a study of T cell changes during pregnancy in multiple sclerosis. Produced via immunoSEQ multiplex PCR; TCRdb's table is partial and in-frame only. The repertoire includes tens of thousands of clones, 91% of them detected once, and about 2% sits in the top ten. The V and J ends lost 6 bases and 4 bases, in that order; junction bases with no gene match: 6. This CDR3 has 15 residues. From germline, CDR1 is SNHLY and CDR2 FYNNEI. This sample comprised CD4+ T cells from peripheral blood mononuclear cells, obtained after pregnancy. The clonotype originates from a female donor in good health, enrolled as a control in a pregnancy study. The rearrangement uses TRBV2 and TRBJ1-5, with 10 bases aligning to TRBD1. CDR3 DNA: TGTGCCAGCAGCCCCGGGACAGGGGAAAATCAGCCCCAGCATTTT. Amino acid sequence: CASSPGTGENQPQHF.